This T cell receptor beta chain was identified during a study of cytomegalovirus exposure and HLA in healthy donors. Concerning this clone: The target antigen is unknown.

The CDR3 is made up of 17 amino acids. V gave up 5 bases and J gave up 5 bases; unmatched junction bases: 10. From germline, CDR1 is SGHVS and CDR2 FQNEAQ. General observations from the study: Researchers counted 164 TCR beta chains as cytomegalovirus-associated.

Vbeta (60) and Jbeta (13) primers were used in the PCR. Sequenced by immunoSEQ multiplex PCR; TCRdb stores in-frame clones only, minus some. In all, the sample yields some 120,000 clones. Sequenced material: PBMCs. V and J are TRBV7-8 and TRBJ2-2; 11 nucleotides agree with TRBD2. This clonotype originated in a middle-aged man in good health and CMV-seropositive. The CDR3 region is CASSPLAGVSGTGELFF. The CDR3 DNA reads TGTGCCAGCAGCCCACTAGCGGGAGTGTCGGGTACCGGGGAGCTGTTTTTT.